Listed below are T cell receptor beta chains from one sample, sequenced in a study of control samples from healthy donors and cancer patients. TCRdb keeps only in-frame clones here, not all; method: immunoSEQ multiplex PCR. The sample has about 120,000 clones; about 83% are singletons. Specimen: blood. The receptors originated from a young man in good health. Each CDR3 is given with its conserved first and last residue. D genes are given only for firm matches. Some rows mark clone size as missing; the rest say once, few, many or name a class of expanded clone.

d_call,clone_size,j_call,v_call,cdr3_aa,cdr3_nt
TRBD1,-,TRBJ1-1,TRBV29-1,CSVKGAAGAFF,TGCAGCGTAAAGGGGGCCGCAGGAGCTTTCTTT
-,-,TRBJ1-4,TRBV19,CASSTRQTATNEKLFF,TGTGCCAGTAGTACGAGACAGACCGCAACTAATGAAAAACTGTTTTTT
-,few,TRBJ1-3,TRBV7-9,CASSSNRDRGSGNTIYF,TGTGCCAGCAGCTCGAACCGGGACCGCGGGTCTGGAAACACCATATATTTT
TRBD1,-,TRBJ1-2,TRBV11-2,CASSLTGLTDGYTF,TGTGCCAGCAGCTTGACAGGGCTCACCGATGGCTACACCTTC
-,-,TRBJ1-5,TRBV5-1,CASSLRGDSNQPQHF,TGCGCCAGCAGCCTTCGGGGGGATAGCAATCAGCCCCAGCATTTT
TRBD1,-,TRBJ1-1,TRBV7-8,CASSPREDRGLEAFF,TGTGCCAGCAGCCCCCGCGAGGACAGGGGGCTAGAAGCTTTCTTT
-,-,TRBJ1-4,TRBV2,CASRNKDIPNEKLFF,TGTGCCAGCAGAAATAAGGACATCCCTAATGAAAAACTGTTTTTT
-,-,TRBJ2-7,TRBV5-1,CASSLRGAGYEQYF,TGCGCCAGCAGCTTAAGGGGGGCAGGGTACGAGCAGTACTTC
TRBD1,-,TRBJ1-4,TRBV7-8,CASSLVSGGTNEKLFF,TGTGCCAGCAGCTTGGTTTCAGGGGGAACTAATGAAAAACTGTTTTTT
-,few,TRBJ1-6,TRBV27,CASSFGANNSPLHF,TGTGCCAGCAGTTTCGGTGCCAATAATTCACCCCTCCACTTT
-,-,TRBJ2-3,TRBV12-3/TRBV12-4,CASSLHGGTQYF,TGTGCCAGCAGTTTACACGGCGGTACGCAGTATTTT
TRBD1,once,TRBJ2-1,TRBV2,CASSEGTGDEQFF,TGTGCCAGCAGTGAAGGGACAGGGGATGAGCAGTTCTTC
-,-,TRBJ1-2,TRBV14,CASRRTGYGYTF,TGTGCCAGCAGACGGACGGGCTATGGCTACACCTTC
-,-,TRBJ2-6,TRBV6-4,CASSADMGSGANVLTF,TGTGCCAGCAGTGCCGACATGGGCTCTGGGGCCAACGTCCTGACTTTC
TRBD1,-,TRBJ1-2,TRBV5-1,CASSYVGTGEGGYTF,TGCGCCAGCAGCTACGTCGGGACAGGGGAAGGGGGCTACACCTTC
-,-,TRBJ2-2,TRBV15,CATSRDGVANTGELFF,TGTGCCACCAGCAGAGACGGGGTGGCGAACACCGGGGAGCTGTTTTTT
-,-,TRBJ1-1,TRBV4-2,CASSRGTALTEAFF,TGTGCCAGCAGCCGGGGGACGGCCCTTACTGAAGCTTTCTTT
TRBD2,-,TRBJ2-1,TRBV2,CASSPTTSGYNEQFF,TGTGCCAGCTCCCCTACGACTAGCGGATACAATGAGCAGTTCTTC
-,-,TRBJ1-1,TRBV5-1,CASSLDGGPMNTEAFF,TGCGCCAGCAGCTTGGACGGGGGCCCAATGAACACTGAAGCTTTCTTT
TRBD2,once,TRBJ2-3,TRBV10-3,CAISGRLAGSQDTQYF,TGTGCCATCAGTGGACGACTAGCGGGTTCGCAAGATACGCAGTATTTT
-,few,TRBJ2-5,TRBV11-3,CASSLRLQETQYF,TGTGCCAGCAGCTTACGGCTACAAGAGACCCAGTACTTC
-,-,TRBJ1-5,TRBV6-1,CASESPGQPQHF,TGTGCCAGCGAGTCCCCCGGTCAGCCCCAGCATTTT
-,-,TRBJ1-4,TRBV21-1,CASSLSTEPPHEKLFF,TGTGCCAGCAGCCTCTCAACAGAACCTCCTCATGAAAAACTGTTTTTT
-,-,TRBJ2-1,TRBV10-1,CASTSQRYNEQFF,TGCGCCAGCACTTCTCAGAGGTACAATGAGCAGTTCTTC
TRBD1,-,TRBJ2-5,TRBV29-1,CSVSRTGTQETQYF,TGCAGCGTTTCAAGGACAGGTACTCAAGAGACCCAGTACTTC
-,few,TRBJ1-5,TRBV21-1,CASTLSGTPDQPQHF,TGTGCCAGCACCCTTTCCGGGACACCGGATCAGCCCCAGCATTTT
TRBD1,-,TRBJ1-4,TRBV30,CAWSGQGPEKLFF,TGTGCCTGGAGTGGACAGGGGCCAGAAAAACTGTTTTTT
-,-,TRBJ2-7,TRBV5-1,CASAGQGSYEQYF,TGCGCCAGCGCGGGGCAAGGCTCCTACGAGCAGTACTTC
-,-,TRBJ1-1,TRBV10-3,CAISDPMNTEAFF,TGTGCCATCAGTGATCCCATGAACACTGAAGCTTTCTTT
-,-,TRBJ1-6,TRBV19,CASSESSAGVGSPLHF,TGTGCCAGTAGTGAATCATCCGCAGGGGTTGGTTCACCCCTCCACTTT
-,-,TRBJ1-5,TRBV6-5,CASSYDINSNQPQHF,TGTGCCAGCAGTTACGACATTAATAGCAATCAGCCCCAGCATTTT